This record concerns one T cell receptor (beta chain) sequence. Sequencing was performed with immunoSEQ multiplex PCR; in TCRdb, only in-frame clones are kept and a portion is missing. The sample consists of about 100,000 clones, 70% to 80% of them appearing once. The data are from a study of blood T cell repertoires in COVID-19. The length of the CDR3 is 15 residues. Germline trimming cut 2 bases from V and 5 bases from J; bases unmatched to any gene: 7. Germline V CDR1 and CDR2: SGHTA, FQGNSA. V is TRBV7-2 and J is TRBJ2-5; 8 nucleotides line up with TRBD1. The sample taken for sequencing was peripheral blood. This clonotype was obtained from a woman in her sixties or seventies with acute or convalescent COVID-19. The CDR3 nucleotides read TGTGCCAGCAGCTTACAGGGGGCTCTGGGGGAGACCCAGTACTTC. Protein: CASSLQGALGETQYF.